These T cell receptor beta chains were read from a single sample in a study of blood T cell repertoires in COVID-19. Using immunoSEQ multiplex PCR, the repertoire was profiled, and TCRdb retains in-frame clones only, with some absent. Of approximately 290,000 clones in the sample, around 89% are singletons; the top ten hold 0.7% to 0.9%. Sequenced material: peripheral blood. The receptor set was obtained from a man aged 25 to 45 with acute or convalescent COVID-19. Each CDR3 is given with its conserved first and last residue. The D gene is left open where the match is weak. Not every row has a clone size; where given, it reads once, few, many or a size class.

cdr3_nt cdr3_aa clone_size d_call j_call v_call
TGTGCCAGCAGTGCCTTTTACAGGGGAAGCTCCTACAATGAGCAGTTCTTC CASSAFYRGSSYNEQFF NA TRBD1 TRBJ2-1 TRBV6-1
TGTGCCAGCAGTGACTCGCCCCTCGGGACAGCACCCTACGAGCAGTACTTC CASSDSPLGTAPYEQYF once TRBD1 TRBJ2-7 TRBV6-4
TGTGCCAGCAGCTCGACCCGGGGTGAGCAGTTCTTC CASSSTRGEQFF NA NA TRBJ2-1 TRBV9
TGCGCCAGCAGCTTGGGGACTAGCGGGAGGGCCGGGGACAATGAGCAGTTCTTC CASSLGTSGRAGDNEQFF NA TRBD2 TRBJ2-1 TRBV5-1
TGTGCCAGCTCACCAGAAGCCGGGGTACCTAATGAAAAACTGTTTTTT CASSPEAGVPNEKLFF NA NA TRBJ1-4 TRBV18
TGTGCCAGCAGCGTACGGGTTGGTGCTGAAGCTTTCTTT CASSVRVGAEAFF NA NA TRBJ1-1 TRBV9
TGTGCCAGCAGCTTAGGTTTCAGGGTCACTAATGAAAAACTGTTTTTT CASSLGFRVTNEKLFF once NA TRBJ1-4 TRBV7-2
TGTGCCAGCAGCCATAGCGGGGGTGAAGAGACCCAGTACTTC CASSHSGGEETQYF NA TRBD2 TRBJ2-5 TRBV6-5
TGCGCCAGCAGCTCCACGACGACAGATGAAAAACTGTTTTTT CASSSTTTDEKLFF NA NA TRBJ1-4 TRBV5-1
TGTGCCTGGAGCCGCACCGGGACAGGGAGCCACGAGCAGTACTTC CAWSRTGTGSHEQYF NA TRBD1 TRBJ2-7 TRBV30
TGTGCCAGCAGTCATCAGGGCACTGAAGCTTTCTTT CASSHQGTEAFF NA NA TRBJ1-1 TRBV27
TGTGCCAGCAGCCCACAGGGAGTGCGTGGCTACACCTTC CASSPQGVRGYTF once NA TRBJ1-2 TRBV11-1
TGTGCCAGCAGCCCAGGACAGGGTTTTCAGTACTTC CASSPGQGFQYF NA TRBD1 TRBJ2-4 TRBV9
TGTGCCAGCTCAACCAATCCGACTAGCCGCTACGAGCAGTACTTC CASSTNPTSRYEQYF NA TRBD2 TRBJ2-7 TRBV18
TGTGCCTCCCAAACCCCGGGACAGGGTGGCTACGAGCAGTACTTC CASQTPGQGGYEQYF NA TRBD1 TRBJ2-7 TRBV28
TGTGCCAGCAAAGAGGATGCAACTAATGAAAAACTGTTTTTT CASKEDATNEKLFF NA NA TRBJ1-4 TRBV6-5
TGCGCCAGCAGCTTATATCGAGGGACTAGCGGGTACAATGAGCAGTTCTTC CASSLYRGTSGYNEQFF NA TRBD2 TRBJ2-1 TRBV5-1
TGTGCCAGTAGCGTCGGGGGGGCCTACAATGAGCAGTTCTTC CASSVGGAYNEQFF NA TRBD2 TRBJ2-1 TRBV19
TGTGCCAGCTCAAAGGGGGCGAATAGCAATCAGCCCCAGCATTTT CASSKGANSNQPQHF NA TRBD1 TRBJ1-5 TRBV18
TGTGCCAGCAGCGCCCGGGGGGCTGGCTATGGCTACACCTTC CASSARGAGYGYTF once NA TRBJ1-2 TRBV7-9
TGTGCCAGCCGTCAACAGGGAAACACTGAAGCTTTCTTT CASRQQGNTEAFF NA NA TRBJ1-1 TRBV7-9
TGTGCCAGCAGTAGAACTCAGGGCGAGCAGTACTTC CASSRTQGEQYF NA NA TRBJ2-7 TRBV6-5
TGTGCCAGCAGCTTACCAAGAGGGACAGTCTATGGCTACACCTTC CASSLPRGTVYGYTF NA TRBD1 TRBJ1-2 TRBV28
TGTGCCACCAGTGATTTGTCGGGAGATCAGCCCCAGCATTTT CATSDLSGDQPQHF few NA TRBJ1-5 TRBV24-1
TGTGCCACCATGATGACACGTAATTCACCCCTCCACTTT CATMMTRNSPLHF once NA TRBJ1-6 TRBV6-5
TGTGCCAGCAGTGAACAGGGCATTATTGGGTACGAGCAGTACTTC CASSEQGIIGYEQYF NA NA TRBJ2-7 TRBV6-1
TGCGCCAGTGGACAAACTTATGGCTACACCTTC CASGQTYGYTF NA NA TRBJ1-2 TRBV10-2
TGTGCCAGCAGCTTAAGGTACAGGAGATCGACGAACACCGGGGAGCTGTTTTTT CASSLRYRRSTNTGELFF NA NA TRBJ2-2 TRBV7-6